Listed below are T cell receptor beta chains from one sample, sequenced in a study of human T cells and chemical hapten exposure. A single record per CDR3 protein comes from TCRdb applying MiXCR to the 5' RACE reads. Of some 150,000 distinct CDR3 sequences in the sample, around 4% were seen once. The receptors were gathered from a female donor in good health. Each CDR3 is given without its conserved first and last residue. A clone size is listed for some rows: how often the clone was seen (once, few, many), or a class if it is expanded.

clone_size: many; v_call: TRBV29-1; cdr3_aa: SVERGGSGTDTQY
clone_size: many; v_call: TRBV21-1; cdr3_aa: ASSSSGTGRGFDQPQH
clone_size: many; v_call: TRBV6-2/TRBV6-3; cdr3_aa: ASSYSVRDPLNTEAF
clone_size: many; v_call: TRBV6-2/TRBV6-3; cdr3_aa: ASSYGGFYNEQF
clone_size: many; v_call: TRBV15; cdr3_aa: ATSRDGGQGPTDTQY
clone_size: few; v_call: TRBV18; cdr3_aa: ASPSADLNTGELF
clone_size: many; v_call: TRBV2; cdr3_aa: ASELDRDSNQPQH
clone_size: many; v_call: TRBV3-1; cdr3_aa: ASSRAVYNEQF
clone_size: many; v_call: TRBV7-9; cdr3_aa: ASSMPTSGGVPDTQY
clone_size: few; v_call: TRBV6-2/TRBV6-3; cdr3_aa: ASSPDSFVGYNEQF
clone_size: many; v_call: TRBV2; cdr3_aa: ASSETRDGTGRPYEQY
clone_size: many; v_call: TRBV6-4; cdr3_aa: ASSDSPEGKSGNQPQH
clone_size: many; v_call: TRBV6-2/TRBV6-3; cdr3_aa: ASSYPRGQGGDGYT
clone_size: many; v_call: TRBV15; cdr3_aa: ATSMGQGAGNIQY
clone_size: .; v_call: TRBV6-1; cdr3_aa: ASTLSGANVLT
clone_size: many; v_call: TRBV28; cdr3_aa: ASSLTGAGTNEKLF
clone_size: many; v_call: TRBV19; cdr3_aa: ASSASGQETQY
clone_size: many; v_call: TRBV7-9; cdr3_aa: ASRGIRGTPIDSYNEQF
clone_size: many; v_call: TRBV5-1; cdr3_aa: ASSSPGQGDIQY
clone_size: many; v_call: TRBV20-1; cdr3_aa: SASTGGLEDGYT
clone_size: many; v_call: TRBV7-6; cdr3_aa: ASSLIQRGAYNEQF
clone_size: many; v_call: TRBV7-2; cdr3_aa: ASSFGQSYNEQF
clone_size: many; v_call: TRBV10-3; cdr3_aa: AISDPGTTQH
clone_size: many; v_call: TRBV7-2; cdr3_aa: ASSPDRGRDEQY
clone_size: many; v_call: TRBV7-2; cdr3_aa: ASSFNERGLEQF
clone_size: .; v_call: TRBV12-3/TRBV12-4; cdr3_aa: ASSRDRGFGNTIY
clone_size: many; v_call: TRBV7-2; cdr3_aa: ASSSDRGPYEQY
clone_size: many; v_call: TRBV4-1; cdr3_aa: ASSQGLRDRGGDGYT
clone_size: many; v_call: TRBV13; cdr3_aa: ASSENPFGLAGRSYEQY
clone_size: many; v_call: TRBV12-3/TRBV12-4; cdr3_aa: ASSEGSLNTEAF
clone_size: many; v_call: TRBV28; cdr3_aa: ASSLARAGANVLT